These 10 T cell receptor beta chains were sequenced from one sample in a study of tissue T cells after allogeneic stem cell transplantation. Here immunoSEQ multiplex PCR was the method, and the copy in TCRdb shows in-frame clones only, minus some. Of roughly 50,000 clones listed, around 70% are singletons. The sample comprised sorted cells pooled from one or two spleens. The receptors shown here come from a pool of C57BL/6 mice in good health.

As to this clone: Each gene name is a mouse one. The CDR3 end is not reached by the read, which stops 1 residue before it; the germline J gene fills it in. The chain has TRBV13-2 and TRBJ2-3; possibly TRBD1 for D (5 bases). The germline V gene encodes CDR1 NNHNN and CDR2 SYGAGS (reference sequence). The CDR3 totals 13 residues. Trimming stripped 2 bases from V and 1 base from J, with 5 bases between. The CDR3 sequence is CASGETGAETLYF. The DNA read from the CDR3 is TGTGCCAGCGGTGAGACAGGTGCAGAAACGCTGTAT.

A remark on this clone: The listed genes are named as in mouse. From the germline J gene comes the end of the CDR3, since the read stops 1 residue before it. The gene calls are TRBV19 and TRBJ2-1; D is undetermined. CDR1 is FNHDT, CDR2 SITEND, per germline (reference sequence). CDR3 length: 15 residues. The V and J ends lost 1 base and 0 bases respectively, with 8 bases between them. The part of the CDR3 DNA that was read is TGTGCCAGCAGTATATGGCAAATTAACTATGCTGAGCAGTTC. Translated: CASSIWQINYAEQF. The full CDR3 is CASSIWQINYAEQFF.

A word on this clone: Germline and genes: mouse. The DNA ends 1 residue before the CDR3 does, and the rest of the CDR3 is filled in from the germline J gene. In the same sample, other DNA sequences code for this CDR3. V and J are TRBV20 and TRBJ1-1, with TRBD1 identical over 7 bases. CDR1 and CDR2 (germline): GFQATS, STVNSAI. V trimming: 0 bases; J trimming: 3 bases; junction bases outside the gene matches: 1. This CDR3 has 13 amino acids. The CDR3 protein is CGARDRGDTEVFF. The covered CDR3 bases are TGTGGTGCTAGGGACAGGGGGGACACAGAAGTCTTC.

Concerning this clone itself: Genes here carry mouse names. The sequenced CDR3 bases are TGTGCCAGCAGCCCGGACAGGGAGGAAGTCTTC. It encodes CASSPDREEVF. In full, the CDR3 reads CASSPDREEVFF. This chain uses TRBV5 with TRBJ1-1; 8 bases agree with TRBD1. The observed sequence ends 1 residue before the CDR3 terminus, with the missing tail filled in from the germline J gene. V was clipped by 4 bases and J by 8 bases; unmatched bases: 3. Germline CDR1 is LGHNA and CDR2 is YNLKQL (reference sequence). The CDR3 extends over 12 amino acids.

Remarks on this clone: The listed genes are named as in mouse. The sequenced fragment ends 1 residue before the CDR3 boundary, so the rest is inferred from the germline J gene. This chain connects TRBV4 to TRBJ1-4; D not certain. Looked up from germline, CDR1 is LGHDT and CDR2 is YNNKQL (reference sequence). The CDR3 contains 14 residues. Trimming stripped 4 bases from V and 0 bases from J, with 6 bases between. This chain's CDR3 is CASSLQISNERLFF. The DNA read from the CDR3 is TGTGCCAGCAGCTTACAAATTTCCAACGAAAGATTATTT.

This clone was seen a single time. Gene names denote mouse genes. The DNA ends 1 residue before the CDR3 does, and the rest of the CDR3 is filled in from the germline J gene. This chain joins TRBV4 and TRBJ2-4; D is unresolved. V lost 5 bases and J lost 0, with 3 bases in between. The germline gives CDR1 LGHDT, CDR2 YNNKQL (reference sequence). The CDR3 has 12 amino acids. The sequenced CDR3 bases are TGTGCCAGCAGCCAGAGTCAAAACACCTTGTAC. Translating gives CASSQSQNTLY. Given in full, the CDR3 is CASSQSQNTLYF. Full variable domain (missing parts from reference TRBV4 and TRBJ2-4): ETAVFQTPNYHVTQVGNEVSFNCKQTLGHDTMYWYKQDSKKLLKIMFSYNNKQLIVNETVPRRFSPQSSDKAHLNLRIKSVEPEDSAVYLCASSQSQNTLYFGAGTRLSVL.

Points on this clone: Any gene name here is a mouse gene name. The read comes to an end 1 residue before the CDR3 does, leaving the germline J gene to fill in the end. The chain carries TRBV13-1 and TRBJ2-3; D is possibly TRBD1 (5 bases). The CDR3 is 13 residues long. V gave up 9 bases and J gave up 0 bases, with 11 bases separating them. Germline lookup yields CDR1 NSHNY and CDR2 SYGAGN. The CDR3 loop reads CATGQLSAETLYF. The CDR3 DNA, read in part, is TGTGCCACCGGACAACTTAGTGCAGAAACGCTGTAT.

This clone showed up just a few times. Genes and germline come from the mouse. The read ends 1 residue early relative to the CDR3; the germline J gene fills the gap. The chain couples TRBV31 to TRBJ1-5; weak D call: TRBD1 (6 bases). The CDR3 length is 14 residues. V gave up 5 bases and J gave up 0 bases, with 11 bases separating them. Germline assignment: CDR1 GKSSPN and CDR2 SITVG. The CDR3 DNA, read in part, is TGTGCCTGGGGGGACATATATAACAACCAGGCTCCGCTT. Translated: CAWGDIYNNQAPL. The CDR3 in full is CAWGDIYNNQAPLF.

This clone has only one observation. The gene names given are mouse names. The read halts 1 residue ahead of the CDR3 end, with the missing end drawn from the germline J gene. The genes are TRBV13-2 and TRBJ1-3; D is uncertain. Germline loops: CDR1 NNHNN, CDR2 SYGAGS (reference sequence). The CDR3 runs to 14 residues. Trimming cost V 2 bases and J 0 bases, with 6 bases left between them. The CDR3 reads CASGDRHSGNTLYF. The sequenced part of the CDR3 DNA is TGTGCCAGCGGTGACAGACATTCTGGAAATACGCTCTAT.

With respect to this clone: The gene names here belong to mouse. The read falls 1 residue short of the CDR3 end, and the missing part is taken from the germline J gene. This chain connects TRBV19 to TRBJ2-3, with D possibly matching TRBD1 (6 bases). The CDR3 sequence is 15 residues long. V shed 7 bases and J shed 0 bases, with 15 bases lying between them. Germline lookup yields CDR1 FNHDT and CDR2 SITEND (reference sequence). The CDR3 bases that were read are TGTGCCAGCCACCGGGACAAAAATAGTGCAGAAACGCTGTAT. This translates into CASHRDKNSAETLY. The entire CDR3 sequence reads CASHRDKNSAETLYF.